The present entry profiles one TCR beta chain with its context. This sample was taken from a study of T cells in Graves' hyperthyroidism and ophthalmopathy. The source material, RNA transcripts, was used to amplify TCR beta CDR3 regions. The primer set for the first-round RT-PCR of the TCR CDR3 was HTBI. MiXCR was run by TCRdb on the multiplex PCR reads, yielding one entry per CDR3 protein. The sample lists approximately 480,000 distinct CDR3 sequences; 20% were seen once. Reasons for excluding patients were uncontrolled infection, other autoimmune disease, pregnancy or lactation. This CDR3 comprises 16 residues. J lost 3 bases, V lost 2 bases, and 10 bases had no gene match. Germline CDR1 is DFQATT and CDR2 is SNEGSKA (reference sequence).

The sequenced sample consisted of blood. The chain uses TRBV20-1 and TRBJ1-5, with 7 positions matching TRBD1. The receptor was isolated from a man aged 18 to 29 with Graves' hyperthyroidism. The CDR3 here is CSARRSRDSINQPQHF. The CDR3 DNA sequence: TGCAGTGCTAGACGTTCCCGGGACAGCATCAATCAGCCCCAGCATTTT.